This TCR beta chain was profiled in a study of T cells in Graves' hyperthyroidism and ophthalmopathy. The source material, RNA transcripts, was used to amplify TCR beta CDR3 regions. With the HTBI primer set, the TCR CDR3 went through a first round of RT-PCR. TCRdb passed the multiplex PCR reads through MiXCR, listing each CDR3 protein once. The sample consists of around 700,000 distinct CDR3 sequences, around 40% of them appearing once. Trimming removed 2 bases from V and 6 bases from J; junction bases left unmatched: 8. CDR3 length: 16 amino acids. Germline V gene sequence: CDR1 SEHNR, CDR2 FQNEAQ (reference sequence).

The specimen was blood. The TCR comes from a woman aged 40 to 50 with Graves' hyperthyroidism. V and J are TRBV7-9 and TRBJ2-7, with TRBD1 matching 12 bases. CDR3 DNA: TGTGCCAGCAGCTTACCAAACGGGACAGGGGGCCTCGAGCAGTACTTC. This codes for CASSLPNGTGGLEQYF.